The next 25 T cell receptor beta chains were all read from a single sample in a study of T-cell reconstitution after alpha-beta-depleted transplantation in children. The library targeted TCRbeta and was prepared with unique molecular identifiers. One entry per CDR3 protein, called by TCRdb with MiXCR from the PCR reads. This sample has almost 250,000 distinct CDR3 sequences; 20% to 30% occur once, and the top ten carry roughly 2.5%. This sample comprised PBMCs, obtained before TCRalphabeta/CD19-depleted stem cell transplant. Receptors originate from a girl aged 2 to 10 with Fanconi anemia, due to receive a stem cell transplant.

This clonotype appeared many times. CDR3 nucleotides: TGTGCCAGCAGTTTTCTAGGGAAAACGCAGTATTTT. It codes for CASSFLGKTQYF. The chain employs TRBV12-3 or TRBV12-4 and TRBJ2-3; the D is unclear. This CDR3 is built from 12 residues. Trimming cost V 3 bases and J 9 bases, with 10 bases left between them.

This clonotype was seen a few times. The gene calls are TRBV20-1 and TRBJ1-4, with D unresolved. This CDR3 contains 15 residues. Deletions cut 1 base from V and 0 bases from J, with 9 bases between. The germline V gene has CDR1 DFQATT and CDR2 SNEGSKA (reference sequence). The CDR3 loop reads CSARAGSATNEKLFF. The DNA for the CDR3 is TGCAGTGCTAGAGCCGGGTCCGCAACTAATGAAAAACTGTTTTTT.

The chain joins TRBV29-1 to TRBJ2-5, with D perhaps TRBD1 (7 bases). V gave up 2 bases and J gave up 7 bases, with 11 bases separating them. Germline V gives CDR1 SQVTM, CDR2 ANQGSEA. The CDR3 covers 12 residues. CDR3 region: CSVERGRGTQYF. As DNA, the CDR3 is TGCAGCGTTGAAAGGGGGCGGGGGACCCAGTACTTC.

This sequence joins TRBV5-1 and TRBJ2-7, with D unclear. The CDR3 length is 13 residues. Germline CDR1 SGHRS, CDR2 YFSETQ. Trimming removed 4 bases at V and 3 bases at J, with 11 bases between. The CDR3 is CASSGRTYYEQYF. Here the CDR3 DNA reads TGCGCCAGCAGCGGCAGGACCTACTACGAGCAGTACTTC.

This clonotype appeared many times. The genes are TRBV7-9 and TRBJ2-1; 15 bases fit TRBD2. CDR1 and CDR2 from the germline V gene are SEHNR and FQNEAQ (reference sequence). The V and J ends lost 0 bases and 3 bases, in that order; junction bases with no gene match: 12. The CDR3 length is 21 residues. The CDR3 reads CASSLAVRGGLAGGLYNEQFF. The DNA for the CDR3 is TGTGCCAGCAGCTTAGCGGTCCGGGGTGGACTAGCGGGGGGGCTCTACAATGAGCAGTTCTTC.

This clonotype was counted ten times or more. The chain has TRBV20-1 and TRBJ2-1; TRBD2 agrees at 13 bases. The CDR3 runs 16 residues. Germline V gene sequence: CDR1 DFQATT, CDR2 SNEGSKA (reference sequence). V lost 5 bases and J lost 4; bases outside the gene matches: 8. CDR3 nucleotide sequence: TGCAGTGCTGAAACACTAGCGGGAGGGACTTACAATGAGCAGTTCTTC. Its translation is CSAETLAGGTYNEQFF.

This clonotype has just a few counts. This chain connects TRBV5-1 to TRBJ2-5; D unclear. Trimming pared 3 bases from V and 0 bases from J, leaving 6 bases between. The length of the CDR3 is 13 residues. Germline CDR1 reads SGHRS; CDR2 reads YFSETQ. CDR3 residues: CASSSTYQETQYF. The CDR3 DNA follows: TGCGCCAGCAGCTCAACGTACCAAGAGACCCAGTACTTC.

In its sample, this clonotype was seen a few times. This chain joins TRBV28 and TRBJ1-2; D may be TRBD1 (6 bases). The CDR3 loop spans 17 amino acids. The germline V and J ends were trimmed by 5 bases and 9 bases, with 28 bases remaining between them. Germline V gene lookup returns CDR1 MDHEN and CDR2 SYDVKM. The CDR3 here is CASSPPTIVTGTLSYTF. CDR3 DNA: TGTGCCAGCAGTCCCCCGACGATTGTTACAGGGACTCTTAGCTACACCTTC.

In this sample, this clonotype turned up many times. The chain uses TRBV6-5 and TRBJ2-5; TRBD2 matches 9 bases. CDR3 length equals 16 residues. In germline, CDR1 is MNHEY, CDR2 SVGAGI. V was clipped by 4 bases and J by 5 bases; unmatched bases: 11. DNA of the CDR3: TGTGCCAGCAGTTTTGGACTAGCGAAAACTGGGGAGACCCAGTACTTC. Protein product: CASSFGLAKTGETQYF.

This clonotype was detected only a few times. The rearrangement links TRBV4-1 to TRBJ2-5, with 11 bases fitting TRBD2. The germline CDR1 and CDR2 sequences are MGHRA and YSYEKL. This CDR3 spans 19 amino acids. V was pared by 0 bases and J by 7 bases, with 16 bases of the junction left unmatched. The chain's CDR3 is CASSQDLGLAVPILGTQYF. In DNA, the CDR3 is TGCGCCAGCAGCCAAGATCTGGGACTAGCGGTCCCCATCCTCGGGACCCAGTACTTC.

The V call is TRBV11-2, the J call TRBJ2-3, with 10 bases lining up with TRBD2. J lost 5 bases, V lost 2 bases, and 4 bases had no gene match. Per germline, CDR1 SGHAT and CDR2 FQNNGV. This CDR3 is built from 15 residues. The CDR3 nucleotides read TGTGCCAGCAGCTTAACTAGCGGGAAAGGAGATACGCAGTATTTT. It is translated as CASSLTSGKGDTQYF.

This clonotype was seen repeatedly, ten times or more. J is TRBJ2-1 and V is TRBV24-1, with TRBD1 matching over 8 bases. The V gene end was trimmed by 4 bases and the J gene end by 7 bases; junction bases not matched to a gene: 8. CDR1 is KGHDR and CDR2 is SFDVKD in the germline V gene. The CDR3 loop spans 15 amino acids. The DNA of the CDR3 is TGTGCCACCAGTGACGGACAGGGATGGTGGAATGAGCAGTTCTTC. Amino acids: CATSDGQGWWNEQFF.

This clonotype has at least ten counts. CDR3 region: CSATGTSNSPLHF. In DNA, the CDR3 is TGCAGTGCTACCGGGACAAGTAATTCACCCCTCCACTTT. The V gene is TRBV20-1, the J gene TRBJ1-6, with D maybe TRBD1 (6 bases). CDR1 DFQATT and CDR2 SNEGSKA come from the germline V gene (reference sequence). Between the trimmed V and J ends, which lost 4 bases and 6 bases, there was a span of 10 bases. This CDR3 region has 13 residues.

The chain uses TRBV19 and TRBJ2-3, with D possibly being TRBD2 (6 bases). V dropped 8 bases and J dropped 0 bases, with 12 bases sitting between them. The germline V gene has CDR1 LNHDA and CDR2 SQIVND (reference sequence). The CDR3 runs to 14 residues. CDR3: CASSDYRSTDTQYF. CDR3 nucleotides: TGTGCCAGTTCGGACTACAGAAGCACAGATACGCAGTATTTT.

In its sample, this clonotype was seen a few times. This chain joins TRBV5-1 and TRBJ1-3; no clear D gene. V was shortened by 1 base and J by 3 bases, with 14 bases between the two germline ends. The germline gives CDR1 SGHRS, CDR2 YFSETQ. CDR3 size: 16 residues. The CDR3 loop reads CASSLTDQWGGNTIYF. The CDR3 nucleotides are TGCGCCAGCAGCTTGACGGATCAATGGGGTGGAAACACCATATATTTT.

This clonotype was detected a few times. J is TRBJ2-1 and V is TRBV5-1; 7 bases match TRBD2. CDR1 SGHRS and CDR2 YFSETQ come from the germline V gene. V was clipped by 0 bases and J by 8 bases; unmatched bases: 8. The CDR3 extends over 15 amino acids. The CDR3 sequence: CASSLVAGDGYEQFF. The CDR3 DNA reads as TGCGCCAGCAGCTTGGTGGCGGGAGATGGGTATGAGCAGTTCTTC. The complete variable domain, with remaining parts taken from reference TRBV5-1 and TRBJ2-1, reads KAGVTQTPRYLIKTRGQQVTLSCSPISGHRSVSWYQQTPGQGLQFLFEYFSETQRNKGNFPGRFSGRQFSNSRSEMNVSTLELGDSALYLCASSLVAGDGYEQFFGPGTRLTVL.

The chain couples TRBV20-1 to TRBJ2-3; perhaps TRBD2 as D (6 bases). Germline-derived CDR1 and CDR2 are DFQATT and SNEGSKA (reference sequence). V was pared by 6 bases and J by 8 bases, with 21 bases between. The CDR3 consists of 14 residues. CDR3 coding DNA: TGCAGTGCAAAAGGACTACCGGGTAGGGGTACGCAGTATTTT. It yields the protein CSAKGLPGRGTQYF.

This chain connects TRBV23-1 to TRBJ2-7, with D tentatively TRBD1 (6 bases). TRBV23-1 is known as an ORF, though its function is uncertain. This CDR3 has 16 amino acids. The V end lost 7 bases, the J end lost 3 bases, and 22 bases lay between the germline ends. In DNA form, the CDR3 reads TGCGCCAGCAACCAACCTCAACAGGGCCAGGACTACGAGCAGTACTTC. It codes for CASNQPQQGQDYEQYF.

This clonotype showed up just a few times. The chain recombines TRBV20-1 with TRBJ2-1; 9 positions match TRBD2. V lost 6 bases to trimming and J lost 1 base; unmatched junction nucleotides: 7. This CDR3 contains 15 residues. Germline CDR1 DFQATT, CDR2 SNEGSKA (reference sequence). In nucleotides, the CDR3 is TGCAGTGCCCCAAAAAGCGGGGGGTCCTACAATGAGCAGTTCTTC. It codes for CSAPKSGGSYNEQFF.

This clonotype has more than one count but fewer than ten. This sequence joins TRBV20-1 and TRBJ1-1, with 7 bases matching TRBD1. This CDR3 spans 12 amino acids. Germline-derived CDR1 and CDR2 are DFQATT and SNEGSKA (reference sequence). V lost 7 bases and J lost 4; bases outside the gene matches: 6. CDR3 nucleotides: TGCAGTGATCAGGGGGGGACCACTGAAGCTTTCTTT. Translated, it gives CSDQGGTTEAFF.

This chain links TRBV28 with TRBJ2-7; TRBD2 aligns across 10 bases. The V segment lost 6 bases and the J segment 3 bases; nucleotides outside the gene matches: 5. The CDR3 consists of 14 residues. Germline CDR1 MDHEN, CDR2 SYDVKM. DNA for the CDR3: TGTGCCAGCAGACTACTAGCGGGGATCTACGAGCAGTACTTC. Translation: CASRLLAGIYEQYF.

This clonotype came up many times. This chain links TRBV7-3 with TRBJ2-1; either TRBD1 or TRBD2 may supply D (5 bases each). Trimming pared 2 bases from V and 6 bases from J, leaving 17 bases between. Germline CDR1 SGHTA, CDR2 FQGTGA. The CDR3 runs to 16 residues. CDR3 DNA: TGTGCCAGCAGCTTATCGATTGGGGGTGGGCTCAATGAGCAGTTCTTC. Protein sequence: CASSLSIGGGLNEQFF. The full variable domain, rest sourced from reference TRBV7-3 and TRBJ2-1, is GAGVSQTPSNKVTEKGKYVELRCDPISGHTALYWYRQSLGQGPEFLIYFQGTGAADDSGLPNDRFFAVRPEGSVSTLKIQRTERGDSAVYLCASSLSIGGGLNEQFFGPGTRLTVL.

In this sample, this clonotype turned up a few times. The CDR3 loop is CASSYGTEHTEAFF. The CDR3 nucleotides read TGTGCCAGCAGTTATGGGACAGAGCACACTGAAGCTTTCTTT. This rearrangement joins TRBV6-5 to TRBJ1-1; 7 bases agree with TRBD1. Trimming removed 3 bases from V and 3 bases from J; junction bases left unmatched: 4. CDR3 size: 14 residues. The V gene's germline CDR1 is MNHEY and CDR2 SVGAGI.

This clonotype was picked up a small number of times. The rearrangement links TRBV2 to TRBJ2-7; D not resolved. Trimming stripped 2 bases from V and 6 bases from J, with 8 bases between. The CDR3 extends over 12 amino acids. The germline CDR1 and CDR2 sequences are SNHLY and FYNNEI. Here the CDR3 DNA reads TGTGCCAGCAGTGAAATGAGAGCCGAGCAGTACTTC. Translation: CASSEMRAEQYF.

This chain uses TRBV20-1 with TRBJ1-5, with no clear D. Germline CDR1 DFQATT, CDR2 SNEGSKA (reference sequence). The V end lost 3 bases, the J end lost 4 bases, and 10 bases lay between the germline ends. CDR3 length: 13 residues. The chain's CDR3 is CSASGVPNQPQHF. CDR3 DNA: TGCAGTGCTAGTGGCGTTCCGAATCAGCCCCAGCATTTT.